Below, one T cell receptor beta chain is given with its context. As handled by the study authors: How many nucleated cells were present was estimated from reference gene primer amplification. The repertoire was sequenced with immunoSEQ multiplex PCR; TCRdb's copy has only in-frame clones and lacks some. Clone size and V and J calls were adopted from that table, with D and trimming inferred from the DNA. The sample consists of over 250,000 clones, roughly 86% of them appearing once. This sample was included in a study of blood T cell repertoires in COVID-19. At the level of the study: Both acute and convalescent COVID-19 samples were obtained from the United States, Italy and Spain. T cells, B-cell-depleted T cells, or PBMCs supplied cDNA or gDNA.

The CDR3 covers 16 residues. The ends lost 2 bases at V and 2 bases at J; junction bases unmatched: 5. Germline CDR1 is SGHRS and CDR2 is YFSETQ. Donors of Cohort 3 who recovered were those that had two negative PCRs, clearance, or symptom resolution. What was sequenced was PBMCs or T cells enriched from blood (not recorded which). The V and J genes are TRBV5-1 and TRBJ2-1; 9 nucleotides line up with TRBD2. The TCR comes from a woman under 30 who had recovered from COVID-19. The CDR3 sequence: CASSFGREGPYNEQFF. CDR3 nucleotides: TGCGCCAGCAGCTTCGGGCGGGAGGGCCCCTACAATGAGCAGTTCTTC.